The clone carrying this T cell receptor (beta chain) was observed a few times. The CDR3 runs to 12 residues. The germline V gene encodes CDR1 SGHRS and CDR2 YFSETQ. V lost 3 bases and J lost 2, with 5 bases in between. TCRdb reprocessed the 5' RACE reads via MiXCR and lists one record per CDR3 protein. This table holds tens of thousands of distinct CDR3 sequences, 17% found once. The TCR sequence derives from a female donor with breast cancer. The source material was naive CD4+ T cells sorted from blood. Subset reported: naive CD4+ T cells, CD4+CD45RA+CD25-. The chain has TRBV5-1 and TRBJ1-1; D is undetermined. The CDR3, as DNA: TGCGCCAGCAGCTCGGGCAACACTGAAGCTTTCTTT. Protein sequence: CASSSGNTEAFF. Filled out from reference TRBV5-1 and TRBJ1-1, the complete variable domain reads KAGVTQTPRYLIKTRGQQVTLSCSPISGHRSVSWYQQTPGQGLQFLFEYFSETQRNKGNFPGRFSGRQFSNSRSEMNVSTLELGDSALYLCASSSGNTEAFFGQGTRLTVV.